This T cell receptor beta chain was identified in a study of blood T cell repertoires in COVID-19. This CDR3 region has 15 residues. Germline V gene data show CDR1 as SGDLS and CDR2 as YYNGEE. The junction had 4 bases not matched to a gene; V was cut back by 4 bases and J by 1 base. Here immunoSEQ multiplex PCR was the method, and the copy in TCRdb shows in-frame clones only, minus some. The table has about 220,000 clones, approximately 89% seen once; the top ten hold 2% to 2.5%. The TCR originated in a woman between 40 and 50 years old with acute COVID-19. The sample consisted of PBMCs or T cells enriched from blood (not recorded which). This chain uses TRBV9 with TRBJ2-1, with 8 bases fitting TRBD2. CDR3 in amino acids: CASSPRLASYNEQFF. CDR3 nucleotides: TGTGCCAGCAGCCCCCGACTAGCGTCCTACAATGAGCAGTTCTTC.